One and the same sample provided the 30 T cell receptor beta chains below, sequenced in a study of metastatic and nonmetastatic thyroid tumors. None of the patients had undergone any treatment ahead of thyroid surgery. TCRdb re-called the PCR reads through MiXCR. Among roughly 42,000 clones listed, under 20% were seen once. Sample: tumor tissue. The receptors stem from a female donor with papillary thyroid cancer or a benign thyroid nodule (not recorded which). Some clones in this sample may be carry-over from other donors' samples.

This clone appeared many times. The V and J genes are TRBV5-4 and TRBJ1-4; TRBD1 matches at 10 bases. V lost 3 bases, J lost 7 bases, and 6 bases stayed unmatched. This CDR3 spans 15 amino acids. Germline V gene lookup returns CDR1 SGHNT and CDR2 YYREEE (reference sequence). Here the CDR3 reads CASSSTGGGGEKLFF. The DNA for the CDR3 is TGTGCCAGCAGCTCGACAGGGGGCGGGGGTGAAAAACTGTTTTTT.

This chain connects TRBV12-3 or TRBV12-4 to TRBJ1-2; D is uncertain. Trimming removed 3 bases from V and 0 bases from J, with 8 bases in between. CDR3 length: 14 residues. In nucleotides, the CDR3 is TGTGCCAGCAGTTTGGCAGCAGCTAACTATGGCTACACCTTC. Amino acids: CASSLAAANYGYTF.

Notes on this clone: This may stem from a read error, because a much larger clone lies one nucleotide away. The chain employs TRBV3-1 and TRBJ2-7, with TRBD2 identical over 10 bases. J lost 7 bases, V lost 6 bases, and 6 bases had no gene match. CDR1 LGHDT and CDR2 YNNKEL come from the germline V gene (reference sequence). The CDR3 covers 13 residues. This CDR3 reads CASRSGGAEEQYF. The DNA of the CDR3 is TGTGCCAGCAGGAGCGGGGGGGCCGAAGAGCAGTACTTC.

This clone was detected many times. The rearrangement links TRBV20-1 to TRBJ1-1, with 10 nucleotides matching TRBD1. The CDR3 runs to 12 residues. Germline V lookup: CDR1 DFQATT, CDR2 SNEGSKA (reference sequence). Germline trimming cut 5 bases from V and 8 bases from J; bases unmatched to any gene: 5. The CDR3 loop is CSAPGQGREAFF. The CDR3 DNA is TGCAGTGCTCCGGGACAGGGGAGGGAAGCTTTCTTT.

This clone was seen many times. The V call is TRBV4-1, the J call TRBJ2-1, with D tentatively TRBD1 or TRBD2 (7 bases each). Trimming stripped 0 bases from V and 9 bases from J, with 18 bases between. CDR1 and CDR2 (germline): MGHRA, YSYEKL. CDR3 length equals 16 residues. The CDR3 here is CASSQEGRGRPGEQFF. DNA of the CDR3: TGCGCCAGCAGCCAAGAAGGGAGGGGGCGCCCCGGTGAGCAGTTCTTC.

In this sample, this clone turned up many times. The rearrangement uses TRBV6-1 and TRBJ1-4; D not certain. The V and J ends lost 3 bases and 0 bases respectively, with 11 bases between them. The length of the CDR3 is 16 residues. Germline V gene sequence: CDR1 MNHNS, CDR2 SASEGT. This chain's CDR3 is CASSEAYRATNEKLFF. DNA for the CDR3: TGTGCCAGCAGTGAGGCGTACCGGGCAACTAATGAAAAACTGTTTTTT.

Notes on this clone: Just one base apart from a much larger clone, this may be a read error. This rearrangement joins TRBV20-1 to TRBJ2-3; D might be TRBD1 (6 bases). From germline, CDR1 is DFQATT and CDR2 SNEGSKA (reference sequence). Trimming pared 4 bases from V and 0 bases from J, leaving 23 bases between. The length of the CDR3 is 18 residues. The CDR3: CSATKLGGVRISTDTQYF. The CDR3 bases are TGCAGTGCTACCAAATTAGGGGGAGTGAGAATAAGCACAGATACGCAGTATTTT.

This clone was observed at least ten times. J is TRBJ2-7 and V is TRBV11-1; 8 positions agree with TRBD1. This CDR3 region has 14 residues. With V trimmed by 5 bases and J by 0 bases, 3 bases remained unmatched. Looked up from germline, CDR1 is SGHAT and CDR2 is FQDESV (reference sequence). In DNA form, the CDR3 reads TGTGCCAGCAGCCCAGGACAGGGCTCCTACGAGCAGTACTTC. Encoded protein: CASSPGQGSYEQYF.

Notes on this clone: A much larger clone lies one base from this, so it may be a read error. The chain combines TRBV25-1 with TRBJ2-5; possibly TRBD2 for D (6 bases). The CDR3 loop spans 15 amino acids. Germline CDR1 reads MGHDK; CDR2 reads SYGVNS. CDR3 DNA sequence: TGTGCCAGCAGTCCTCGGGACTGGAATCAAGATACCCAGTACTTC. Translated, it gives CASSPRDWNQDTQYF.

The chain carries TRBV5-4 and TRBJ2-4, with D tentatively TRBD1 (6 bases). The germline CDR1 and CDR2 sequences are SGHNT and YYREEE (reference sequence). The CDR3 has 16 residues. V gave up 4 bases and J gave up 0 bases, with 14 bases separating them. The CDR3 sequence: CASSTRTALAKNIQYF. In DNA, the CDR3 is TGTGCCAGCAGCACACGGACAGCACTAGCCAAAAACATTCAGTACTTC. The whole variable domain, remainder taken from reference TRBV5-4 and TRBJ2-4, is ETGVTQSPTHLIKTRGQQVTLRCSSQSGHNTVSWYQQALGQGPQFIFQYYREEENGRGNFPPRFSGLQFPNYSSELNVNALELDDSALYLCASSTRTALAKNIQYFGAGTRLSVL.

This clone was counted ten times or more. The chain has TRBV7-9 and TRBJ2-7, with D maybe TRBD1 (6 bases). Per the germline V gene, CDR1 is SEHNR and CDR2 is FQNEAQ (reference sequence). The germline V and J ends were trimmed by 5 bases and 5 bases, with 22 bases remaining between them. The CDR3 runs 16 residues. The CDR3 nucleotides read TGTGCCAGCAGCAACCTTTACAGGGCTACCGGGGACGAGCAGTACTTC. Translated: CASSNLYRATGDEQYF.

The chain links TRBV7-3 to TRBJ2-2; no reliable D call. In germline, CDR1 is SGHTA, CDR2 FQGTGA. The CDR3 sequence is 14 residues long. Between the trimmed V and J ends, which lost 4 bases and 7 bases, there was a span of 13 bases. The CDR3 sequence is CASSSRSLGGELFF. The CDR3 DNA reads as TGTGCCAGCAGCTCCAGGTCTCTCGGCGGGGAGCTGTTTTTT.

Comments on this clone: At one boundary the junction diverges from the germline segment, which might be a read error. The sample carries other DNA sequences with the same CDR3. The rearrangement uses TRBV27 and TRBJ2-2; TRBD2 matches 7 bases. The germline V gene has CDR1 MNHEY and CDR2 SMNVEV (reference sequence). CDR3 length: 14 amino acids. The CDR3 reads CASVHYSGTGELFF. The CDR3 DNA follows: TGTGCCAGCGTCCACTACAGCGGGACCGGGGAGCTGTTTTTC.

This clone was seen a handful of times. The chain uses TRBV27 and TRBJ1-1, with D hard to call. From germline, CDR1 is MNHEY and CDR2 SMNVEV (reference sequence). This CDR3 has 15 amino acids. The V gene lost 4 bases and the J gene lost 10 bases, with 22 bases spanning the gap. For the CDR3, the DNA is TGTGCCAGCAGTTCTTCCGCGAAAGGCCTTCTTGGAGCTTTCTTT. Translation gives CASSSSAKGLLGAFF.

The DNA of the CDR3 is TGTGCCAGCAGCTTTTTGGCCAGCACAGATACGCAGTATTTT. This encodes CASSFLASTDTQYF. V gene TRBV11-2 combines with J gene TRBJ2-3; D remains unclear. Germline CDR1 reads SGHAT; CDR2 reads FQNNGV. The CDR3 totals 14 residues. V was pared by 3 bases and J by 0 bases, with 7 bases between.

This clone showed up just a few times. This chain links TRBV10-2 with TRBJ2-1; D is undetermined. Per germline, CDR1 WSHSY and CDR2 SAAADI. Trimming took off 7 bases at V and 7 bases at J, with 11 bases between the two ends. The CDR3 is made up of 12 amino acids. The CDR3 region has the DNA TGCGCCAGCATCGTCCCGTCGAATGAGCAGTTCTTC. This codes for CASIVPSNEQFF.

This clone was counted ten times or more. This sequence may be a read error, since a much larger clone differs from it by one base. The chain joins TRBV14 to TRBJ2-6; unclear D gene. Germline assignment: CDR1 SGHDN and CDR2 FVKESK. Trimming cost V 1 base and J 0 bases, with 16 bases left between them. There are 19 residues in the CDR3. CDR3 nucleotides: TGTGCCAGCAGCCAAGGTCCCTCGGCGGTTAACTCTGGGGCCAACGTCCTGACTTTC. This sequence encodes CASSQGPSAVNSGANVLTF.

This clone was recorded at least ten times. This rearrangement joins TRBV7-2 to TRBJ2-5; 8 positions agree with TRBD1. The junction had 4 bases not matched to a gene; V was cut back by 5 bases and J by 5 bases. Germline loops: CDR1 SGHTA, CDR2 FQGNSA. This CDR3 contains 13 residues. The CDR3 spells CASSPGQVETQYF. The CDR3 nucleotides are TGTGCCAGCAGCCCGGGACAGGTGGAGACCCAGTACTTC.

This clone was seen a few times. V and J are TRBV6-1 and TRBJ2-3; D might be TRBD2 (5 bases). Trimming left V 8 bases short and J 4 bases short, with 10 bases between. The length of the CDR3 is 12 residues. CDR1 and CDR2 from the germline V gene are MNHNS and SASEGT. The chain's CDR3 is CASGSGADTQYF. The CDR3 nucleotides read TGTGCCAGCGGGAGTGGTGCAGATACGCAGTATTTT.

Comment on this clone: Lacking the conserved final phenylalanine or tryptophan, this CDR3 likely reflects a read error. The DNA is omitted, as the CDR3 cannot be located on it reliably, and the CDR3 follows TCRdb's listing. The CDR3: CASSFQTTGNYGCTL. V usage is TRBV6-2 or TRBV6-3 and J usage is TRBJ1-2; the table's D call of TRBD1 was not tested on the DNA. Germline V gene lookup returns CDR1 MNHEY and CDR2 SVGEGT. The CDR3 region is 15 residues in length, termini included.

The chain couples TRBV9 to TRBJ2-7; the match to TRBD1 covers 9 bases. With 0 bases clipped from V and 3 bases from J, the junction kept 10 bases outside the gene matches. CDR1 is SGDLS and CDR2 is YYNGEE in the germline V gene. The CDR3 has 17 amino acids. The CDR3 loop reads CASSVDPTGGLIYEQYF. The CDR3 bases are TGTGCCAGCAGCGTAGACCCCACAGGGGGCTTAATCTACGAGCAGTACTTC.

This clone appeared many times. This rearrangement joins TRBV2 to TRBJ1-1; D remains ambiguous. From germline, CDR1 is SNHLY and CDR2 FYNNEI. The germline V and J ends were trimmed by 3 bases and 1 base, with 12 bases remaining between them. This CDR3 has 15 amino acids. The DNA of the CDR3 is TGTGCCAGCAGTGACGCGCGGGTTGGGAACACTGAAGCTTTCTTT. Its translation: CASSDARVGNTEAFF.

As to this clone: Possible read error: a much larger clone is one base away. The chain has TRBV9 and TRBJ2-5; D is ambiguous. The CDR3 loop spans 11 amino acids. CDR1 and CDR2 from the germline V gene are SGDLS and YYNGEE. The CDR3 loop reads CASSDEETKYF. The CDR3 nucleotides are TGTGCCAGCAGCGACGAAGAGACCAAGTACTTC.

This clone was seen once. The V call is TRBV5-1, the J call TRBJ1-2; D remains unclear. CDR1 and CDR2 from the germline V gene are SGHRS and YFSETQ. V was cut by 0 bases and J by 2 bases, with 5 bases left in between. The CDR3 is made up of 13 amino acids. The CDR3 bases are TGCGCCAGCAGCTTGGTGTACAACTATGGCTACACCTTC. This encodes CASSLVYNYGYTF.

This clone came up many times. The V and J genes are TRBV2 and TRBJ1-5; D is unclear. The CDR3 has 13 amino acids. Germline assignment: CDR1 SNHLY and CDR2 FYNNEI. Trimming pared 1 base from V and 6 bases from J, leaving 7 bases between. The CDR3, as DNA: TGTGCCAGCAGTGAAGGGTGGAGTCAGCCCCAGCATTTT. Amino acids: CASSEGWSQPQHF.

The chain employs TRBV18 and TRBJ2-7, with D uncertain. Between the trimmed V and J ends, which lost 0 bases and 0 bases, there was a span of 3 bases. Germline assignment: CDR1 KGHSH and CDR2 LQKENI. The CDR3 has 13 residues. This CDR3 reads CASSPPISYEQYF. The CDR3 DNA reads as TGTGCCAGCTCACCACCAATCTCCTACGAGCAGTACTTC.

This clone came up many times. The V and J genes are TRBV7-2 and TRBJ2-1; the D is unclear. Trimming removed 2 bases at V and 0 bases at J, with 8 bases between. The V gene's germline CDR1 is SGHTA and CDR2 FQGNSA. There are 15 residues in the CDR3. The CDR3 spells CASSLLPASYNEQFF. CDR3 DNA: TGTGCCAGCAGCTTACTTCCTGCCTCCTACAATGAGCAGTTCTTC.

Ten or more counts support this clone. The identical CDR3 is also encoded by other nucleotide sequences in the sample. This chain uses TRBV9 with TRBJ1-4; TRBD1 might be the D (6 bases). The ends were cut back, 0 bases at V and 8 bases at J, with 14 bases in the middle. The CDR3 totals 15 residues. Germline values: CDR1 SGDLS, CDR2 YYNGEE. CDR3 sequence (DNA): TGTGCCAGCAGCGTAGCAGGGGCCCCTGGGGAAAAACTGTTTTTT. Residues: CASSVAGAPGEKLFF.

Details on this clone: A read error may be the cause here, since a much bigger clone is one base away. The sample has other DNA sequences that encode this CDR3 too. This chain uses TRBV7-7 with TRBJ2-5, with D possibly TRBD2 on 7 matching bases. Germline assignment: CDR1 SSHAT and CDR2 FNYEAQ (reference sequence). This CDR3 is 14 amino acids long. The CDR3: CASTPKGGRETQYF. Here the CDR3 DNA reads TGTGCTAGCACCCCGAAGGGGGGGCGAGAGACACAGTACTTC.

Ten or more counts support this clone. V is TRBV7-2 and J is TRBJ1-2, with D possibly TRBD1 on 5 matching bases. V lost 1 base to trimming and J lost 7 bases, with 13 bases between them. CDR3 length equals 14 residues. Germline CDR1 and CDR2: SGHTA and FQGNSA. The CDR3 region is CASSLGIAQGGYTF. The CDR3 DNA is TGTGCCAGCAGCTTAGGGATTGCCCAGGGTGGCTACACCTTC.